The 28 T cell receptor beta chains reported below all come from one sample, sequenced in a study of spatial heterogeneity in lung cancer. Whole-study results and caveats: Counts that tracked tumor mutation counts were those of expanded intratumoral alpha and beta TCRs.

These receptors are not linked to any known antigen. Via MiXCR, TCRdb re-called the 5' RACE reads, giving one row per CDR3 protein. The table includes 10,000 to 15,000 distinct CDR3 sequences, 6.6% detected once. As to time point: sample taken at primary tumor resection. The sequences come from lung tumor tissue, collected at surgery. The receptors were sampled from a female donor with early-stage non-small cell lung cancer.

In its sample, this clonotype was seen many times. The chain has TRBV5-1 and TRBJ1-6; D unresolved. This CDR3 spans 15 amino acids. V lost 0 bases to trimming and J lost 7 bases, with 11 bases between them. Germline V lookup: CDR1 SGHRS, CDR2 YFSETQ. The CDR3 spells CASSLVGSGNSPLHF. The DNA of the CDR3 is TGCGCCAGCAGCTTGGTCGGGTCGGGGAATTCACCCCTCCACTTT.

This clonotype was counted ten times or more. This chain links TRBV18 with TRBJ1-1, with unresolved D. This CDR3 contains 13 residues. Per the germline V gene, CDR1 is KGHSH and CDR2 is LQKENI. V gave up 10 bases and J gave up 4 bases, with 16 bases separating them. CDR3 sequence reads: CATLPSGTTEAFF. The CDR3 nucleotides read TGTGCCACCCTCCCCTCGGGCACCACTGAAGCTTTCTTT.

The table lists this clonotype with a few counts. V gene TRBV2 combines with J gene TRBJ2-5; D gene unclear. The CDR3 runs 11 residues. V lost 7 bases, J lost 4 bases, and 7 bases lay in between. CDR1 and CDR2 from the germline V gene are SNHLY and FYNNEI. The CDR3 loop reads CASKKGETQYF. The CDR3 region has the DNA TGTGCCAGCAAAAAAGGAGAGACCCAGTACTTC. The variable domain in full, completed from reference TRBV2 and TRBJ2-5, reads EPEVTQTPSHQVTQMGQEVILRCVPISNHLYFYWYRQILGQKVEFLVSFYNNEISEKSEIFDDQFSVERPDGSNFTLKIRSTKLEDSAMYFCASKKGETQYFGPGTRLLVL.

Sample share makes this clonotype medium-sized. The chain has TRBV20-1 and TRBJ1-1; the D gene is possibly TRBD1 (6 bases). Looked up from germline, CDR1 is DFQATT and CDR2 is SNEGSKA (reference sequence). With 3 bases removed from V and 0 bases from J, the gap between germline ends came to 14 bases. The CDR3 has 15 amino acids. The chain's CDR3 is CSARLGGSLNTEAFF. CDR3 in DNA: TGCAGTGCTAGGCTAGGGGGGTCTTTGAACACTGAAGCTTTCTTT.

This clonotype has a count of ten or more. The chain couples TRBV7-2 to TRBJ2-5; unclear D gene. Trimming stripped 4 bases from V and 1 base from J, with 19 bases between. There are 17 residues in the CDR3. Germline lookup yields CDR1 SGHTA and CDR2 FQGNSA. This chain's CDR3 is CASSSRNIYTVQETQYF. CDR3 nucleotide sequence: TGTGCCAGCAGCTCCAGAAATATCTATACGGTCCAAGAGACCCAGTACTTC.

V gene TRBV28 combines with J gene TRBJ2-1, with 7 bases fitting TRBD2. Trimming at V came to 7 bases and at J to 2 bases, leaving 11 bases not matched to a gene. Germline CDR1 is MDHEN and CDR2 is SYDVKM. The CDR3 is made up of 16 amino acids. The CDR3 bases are TGTGCCAGCACCAACTCGGGGGGAGTAACCTACAATGAGCAGTTCTTC. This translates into CASTNSGGVTYNEQFF.

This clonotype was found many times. CDR3 in amino acids: CASSPTQTTSAEAFF. The CDR3, as DNA: TGTGCCAGCAGCCCCACCCAGACAACCTCGGCTGAAGCTTTCTTT. The chain is built from TRBV7-8 and TRBJ1-1; D not certain. This CDR3 region has 15 residues. Trimming took off 5 bases at V and 6 bases at J, with 19 bases between the two ends. Germline CDR1 reads SGHVS; CDR2 reads FQNEAQ. The full variable domain, rest sourced from reference TRBV7-8 and TRBJ1-1, is GAGVSQSPRYKVAKRGQDVALRCDPISGHVSLFWYQQALGQGPEFLTYFQNEAQLDKSGLPSDRFFAERPEGSVSTLKIQRTQQEDSAVYLCASSPTQTTSAEAFFGQGTRLTVV.

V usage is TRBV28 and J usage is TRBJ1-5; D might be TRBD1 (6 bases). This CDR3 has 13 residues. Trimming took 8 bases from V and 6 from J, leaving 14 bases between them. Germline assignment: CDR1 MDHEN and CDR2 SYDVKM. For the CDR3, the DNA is TGTGCCAGCGGTCCGGGGGCTAGTCAGCCCCAGCATTTT. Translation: CASGPGASQPQHF.

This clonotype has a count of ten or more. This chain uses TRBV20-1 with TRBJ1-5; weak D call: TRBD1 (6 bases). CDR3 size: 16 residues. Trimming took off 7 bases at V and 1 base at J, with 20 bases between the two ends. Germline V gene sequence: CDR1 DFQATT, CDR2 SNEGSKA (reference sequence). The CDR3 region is CSVAFARGGSNQPQHF. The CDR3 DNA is TGCAGTGTCGCGTTCGCCAGGGGAGGGAGCAATCAGCCCCAGCATTTT.

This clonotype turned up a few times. CDR3 nucleotides: TGCAGCGTTGCACAGGGGAACAATCAGCCCCAGCATTTT. Encoded protein: CSVAQGNNQPQHF. The V gene is TRBV29-1, the J gene TRBJ1-5, with TRBD1 matching 7 bases. Germline V gene sequence: CDR1 SQVTM, CDR2 ANQGSEA. This CDR3 has 13 amino acids. The ends lost 4 bases at V and 3 bases at J; junction bases unmatched: 3.

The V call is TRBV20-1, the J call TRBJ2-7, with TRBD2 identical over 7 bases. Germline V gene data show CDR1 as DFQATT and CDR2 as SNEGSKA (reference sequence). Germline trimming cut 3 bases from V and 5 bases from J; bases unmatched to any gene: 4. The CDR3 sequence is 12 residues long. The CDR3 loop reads CSASGRRNEQYF. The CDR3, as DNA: TGCAGTGCTAGCGGGAGGAGGAACGAGCAGTACTTC.

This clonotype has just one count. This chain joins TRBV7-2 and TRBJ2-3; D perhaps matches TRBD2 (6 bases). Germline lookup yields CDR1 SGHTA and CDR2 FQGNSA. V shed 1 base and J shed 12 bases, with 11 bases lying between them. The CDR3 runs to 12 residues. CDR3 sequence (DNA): TGTGCCAGCAGCTTAGGGCTAGCGTCCCAGTATTTT. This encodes CASSLGLASQYF. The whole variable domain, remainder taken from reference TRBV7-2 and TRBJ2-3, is GAGVSQSPSNKVTEKGKDVELRCDPISGHTALYWYRQSLGQGLEFLIYFQGNSAPDKSGLPSDRFSAERTGGSVSTLTIQRTQQEDSAVYLCASSLGLASQYFGPGTRLTVL.

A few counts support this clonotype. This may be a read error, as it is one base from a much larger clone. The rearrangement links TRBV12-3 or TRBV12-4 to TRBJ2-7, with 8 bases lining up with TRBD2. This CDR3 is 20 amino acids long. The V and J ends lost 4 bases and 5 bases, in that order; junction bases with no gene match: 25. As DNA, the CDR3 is TGTGCCAGCAGTTCCGAGCCCAGCATAACGGGAGGGCCGGTATGCAACGAGCAGTACTTC. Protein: CASSSEPSITGGPVCNEQYF.

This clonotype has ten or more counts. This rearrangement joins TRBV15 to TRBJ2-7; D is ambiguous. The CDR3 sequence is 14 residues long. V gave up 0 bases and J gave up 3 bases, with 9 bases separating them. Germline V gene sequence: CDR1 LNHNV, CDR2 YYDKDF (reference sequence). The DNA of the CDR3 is TGTGCCACCAGCAGAGATCGACTCAGCTACGAGCAGTACTTC. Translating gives CATSRDRLSYEQYF.

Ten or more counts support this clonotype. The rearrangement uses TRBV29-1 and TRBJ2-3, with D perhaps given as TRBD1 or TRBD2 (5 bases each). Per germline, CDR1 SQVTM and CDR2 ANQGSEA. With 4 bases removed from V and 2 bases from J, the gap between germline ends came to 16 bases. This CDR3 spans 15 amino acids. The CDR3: CSVAAGTDYTDTQYF. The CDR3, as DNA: TGCAGCGTTGCTGCCGGGACCGATTACACAGATACGCAGTATTTT.

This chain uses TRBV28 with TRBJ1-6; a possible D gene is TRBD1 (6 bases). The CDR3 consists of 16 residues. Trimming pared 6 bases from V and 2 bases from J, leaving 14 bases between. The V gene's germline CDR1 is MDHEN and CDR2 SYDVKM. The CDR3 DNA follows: TGTGCCAGCAGCTCCTATCGGACAGCCTATAATTCACCCCTCCACTTT. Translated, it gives CASSSYRTAYNSPLHF.

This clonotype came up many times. The CDR3 protein is CASGENYGYTF. Written as DNA, the CDR3 is TGCGCCAGCGGAGAGAACTATGGCTACACCTTC. The chain combines TRBV10-2 with TRBJ1-2, with no clear D. CDR1 and CDR2 from the germline V gene are WSHSY and SAAADI. The V end lost 8 bases, the J end lost 2 bases, and 6 bases lay between the germline ends. CDR3 length: 11 residues.

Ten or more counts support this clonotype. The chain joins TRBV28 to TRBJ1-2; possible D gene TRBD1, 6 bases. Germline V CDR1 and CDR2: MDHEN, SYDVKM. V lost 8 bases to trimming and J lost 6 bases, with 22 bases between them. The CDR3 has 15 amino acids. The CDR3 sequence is CASSPSRPTGNGYTF. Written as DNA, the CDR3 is TGTGCCAGCTCCCCCTCTCGGCCAACAGGGAATGGCTACACCTTC.

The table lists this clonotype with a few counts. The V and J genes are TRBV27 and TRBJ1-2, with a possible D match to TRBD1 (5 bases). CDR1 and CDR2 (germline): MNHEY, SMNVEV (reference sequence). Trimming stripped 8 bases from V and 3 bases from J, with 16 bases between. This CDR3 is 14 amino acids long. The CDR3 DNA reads TGTGCCAGCCGCAGGGATGGCGGCGACTATGGCTACACCTTC. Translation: CASRRDGGDYGYTF.

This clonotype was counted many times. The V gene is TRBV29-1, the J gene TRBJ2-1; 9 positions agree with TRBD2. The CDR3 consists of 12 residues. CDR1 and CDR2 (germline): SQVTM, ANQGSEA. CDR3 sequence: CTASGMMDEQFF. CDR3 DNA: TGCACGGCTAGCGGGATGATGGATGAGCAGTTCTTC.

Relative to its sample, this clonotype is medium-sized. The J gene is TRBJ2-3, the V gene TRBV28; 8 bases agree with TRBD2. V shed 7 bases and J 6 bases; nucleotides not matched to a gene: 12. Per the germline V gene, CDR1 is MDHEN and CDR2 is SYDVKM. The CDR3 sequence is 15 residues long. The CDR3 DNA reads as TGTGCCAGCACCCCCAACGGGAGGGTGGGGGATACGCAGTATTTT. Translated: CASTPNGRVGDTQYF.

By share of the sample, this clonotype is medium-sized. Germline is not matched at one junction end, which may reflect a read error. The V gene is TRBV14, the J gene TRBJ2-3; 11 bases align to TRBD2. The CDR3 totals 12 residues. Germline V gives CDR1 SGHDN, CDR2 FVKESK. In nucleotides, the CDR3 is TGTGCCAGCAGCCGAACTAGCGGGAGTGGGGTTTTT. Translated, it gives CASSRTSGSGVF.

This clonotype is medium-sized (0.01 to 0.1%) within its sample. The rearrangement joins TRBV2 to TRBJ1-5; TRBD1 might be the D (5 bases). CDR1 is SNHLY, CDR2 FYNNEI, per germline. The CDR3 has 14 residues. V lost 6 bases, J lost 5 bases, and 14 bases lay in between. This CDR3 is CASSPQMGDQPQHF. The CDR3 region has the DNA TGTGCCAGCAGCCCACAGATGGGGGATCAGCCCCAGCATTTT.

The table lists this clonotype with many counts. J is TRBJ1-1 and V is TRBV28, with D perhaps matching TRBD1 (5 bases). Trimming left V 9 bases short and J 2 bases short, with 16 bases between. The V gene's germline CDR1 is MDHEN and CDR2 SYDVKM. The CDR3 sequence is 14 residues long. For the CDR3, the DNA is TGTGCCAGTTTTCCGGGGGGAATCAACACTGAAGCTTTCTTT. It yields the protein CASFPGGINTEAFF.

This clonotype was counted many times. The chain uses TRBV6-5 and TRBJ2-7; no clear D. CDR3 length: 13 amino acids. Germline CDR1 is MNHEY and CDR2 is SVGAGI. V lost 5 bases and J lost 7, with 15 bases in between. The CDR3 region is CASSLSSGREQYF. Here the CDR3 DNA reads TGTGCCAGCAGTCTCTCGAGTGGCCGGGAGCAGTACTTC.

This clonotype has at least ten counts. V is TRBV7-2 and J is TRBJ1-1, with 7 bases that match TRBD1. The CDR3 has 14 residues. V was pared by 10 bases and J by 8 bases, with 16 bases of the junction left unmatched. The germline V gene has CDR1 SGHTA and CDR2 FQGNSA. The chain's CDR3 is CATEKGATLIEAFF. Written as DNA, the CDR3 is TGTGCCACCGAGAAGGGGGCTACTCTTATAGAAGCTTTCTTT.

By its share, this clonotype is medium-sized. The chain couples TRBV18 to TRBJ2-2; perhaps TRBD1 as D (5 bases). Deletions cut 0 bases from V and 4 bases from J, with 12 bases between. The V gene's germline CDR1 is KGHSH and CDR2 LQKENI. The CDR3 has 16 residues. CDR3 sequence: CASSPPQGLGTGELFF. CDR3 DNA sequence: TGTGCCAGCTCACCACCGCAGGGATTGGGCACCGGGGAGCTGTTTTTT.

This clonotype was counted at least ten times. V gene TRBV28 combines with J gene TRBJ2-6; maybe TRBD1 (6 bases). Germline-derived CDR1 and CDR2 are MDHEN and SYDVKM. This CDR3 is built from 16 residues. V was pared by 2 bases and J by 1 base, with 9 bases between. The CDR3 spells CASSLPRGSGANVLTF. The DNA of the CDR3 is TGTGCCAGCAGTTTACCCAGGGGATCTGGGGCCAACGTCCTGACTTTC.